This T cell receptor (beta chain) was retrieved from a study of blood T cell repertoires in COVID-19. Study context: T cells, B-cell-depleted T cells, or PBMCs supplied cDNA or gDNA.

Authors' processing steps: Scientists estimated how many nucleated cells there were by amplifying reference gene primers. Sequenced by immunoSEQ multiplex PCR; TCRdb stores in-frame clones only, minus some. V and J calls and clone size come straight from that table; D and trimming were deduced from the DNA. The sample has about 59,000 clones, around 79% seen once; the top ten hold about 8.9%. The CDR3 spans 18 residues. Trimming removed 5 bases from V and 0 bases from J, with 20 bases in between. From germline, CDR1 is KGHSH and CDR2 LQKENI. Sequenced sample: peripheral blood. This clonotype originated in a human donor in a cohort sampled during active COVID-19. The rearrangement links TRBV18 to TRBJ1-3, with a possible D match to TRBD1 (6 bases). The CDR3 protein is CASSFFQGTESSGNTIYF. In nucleotides, the CDR3 is TGTGCCAGCTCATTCTTCCAGGGGACCGAGAGCTCTGGAAACACCATATATTTT.